The clone carrying this T cell receptor (beta chain) was found many times. Trimming stripped 6 bases from V and 0 bases from J, with 9 bases between. CDR1 is SQVTM, CDR2 ANQGSEA, per germline. There are 13 residues in the CDR3. The source of the sample is a study of early T cells in non-severe SARS-CoV-2 infection. TCRdb fed the 5' RACE reads into MiXCR, producing one record per CDR3 protein. The sample has under 20,000 distinct CDR3 sequences; roughly 4.4% are singletons. Material for sequencing was whole blood. V usage is TRBV29-1 and J usage is TRBJ2-1, with a tentative D call TRBD2 (5 bases). The source is an adult who was a healthcare worker with PCR-confirmed SARS-CoV-2 infection or an uninfected control (not recorded which). As DNA, the CDR3 is TGCAGCGTGGAGGACGGCTCCTACAATGAGCAGTTCTTC. The encoded protein is CSVEDGSYNEQFF.